Following are 11 T cell receptor beta chains from one sample sequenced in a study of response to subunit inactivated influenza vaccine. TCRdb redid the calling of the RT-PCR reads with MiXCR, one entry per CDR3 protein. The sample holds hundreds of thousands of distinct CDR3 sequences, about 15% seen once. The sample was PBMCs from blood, taken about 14 days before vaccination. These receptors all stem from a man in his fifties or sixties who received an inactivated influenza vaccine.

The CDR3 here is CATSRVRGHTEAFF. The CDR3 DNA sequence: TGTGCCACCAGCAGAGTACGGGGCCACACTGAAGCTTTCTTT. The V gene is TRBV15, the J gene TRBJ1-1, with D maybe TRBD1 (5 bases). The V end lost 1 base, the J end lost 3 bases, and 9 bases lay between the germline ends. The length of the CDR3 is 14 residues. Germline CDR1 LNHNV, CDR2 YYDKDF (reference sequence).

The table lists this clonotype with a few counts. The gene calls are TRBV5-1 and TRBJ2-4; 7 bases fit TRBD1. Germline CDR1 SGHRS, CDR2 YFSETQ. The CDR3 sequence is 17 residues long. The junction had 6 bases not matched to a gene; V was cut back by 0 bases and J by 0 bases. CDR3 in amino acids: CASSLEGQAIAKNIQYF. CDR3 bases: TGCGCCAGCAGCTTGGAAGGACAGGCCATAGCCAAAAACATTCAGTACTTC. The full variable domain, with the rest looked up from reference TRBV5-1 and TRBJ2-4, is KAGVTQTPRYLIKTRGQQVTLSCSPISGHRSVSWYQQTPGQGLQFLFEYFSETQRNKGNFPGRFSGRQFSNSRSEMNVSTLELGDSALYLCASSLEGQAIAKNIQYFGAGTRLSVL.

The chain is built from TRBV6-2 or TRBV6-3 and TRBJ2-1, with unresolved D. The CDR3 totals 12 residues. Trimming left V 0 bases short and J 9 bases short, with 6 bases between. Germline V gene lookup returns CDR1 MNHEY and CDR2 SVGEGT. The CDR3 loop is CASSYSPREQFF. The CDR3 DNA follows: TGTGCCAGCAGTTACTCTCCCCGTGAGCAGTTCTTC.

This clonotype came up a few times. V usage is TRBV5-1 and J usage is TRBJ2-7; 9 nucleotides line up with TRBD1. This CDR3 region has 16 residues. Germline-derived CDR1 and CDR2 are SGHRS and YFSETQ. With V trimmed by 4 bases and J by 0 bases, 8 bases remained unmatched. Written as DNA, the CDR3 is TGCGCCAGCAGCCCACGAGGGACAGGGAGCTCCTACGAGCAGTACTTC. Its protein product is CASSPRGTGSSYEQYF.

This sequence joins TRBV28 and TRBJ2-7, with D possibly being TRBD1 (5 bases). CDR1 and CDR2 from the germline V gene are MDHEN and SYDVKM. The V and J ends lost 7 bases and 7 bases respectively, with 20 bases between them. CDR3 length: 14 amino acids. The CDR3 reads CASTLSKGLREQYF. CDR3 DNA: TGTGCCAGCACCCTCAGTAAGGGGCTAAGGGAGCAGTACTTC.

This clonotype was seen a handful of times. This rearrangement joins TRBV6-1 to TRBJ2-7; 7 bases agree with TRBD2. This CDR3 contains 14 residues. CDR1 is MNHNS, CDR2 SASEGT, per germline. After removal of 7 bases from V and 2 bases from J, the junction contained 8 bases not matched to a gene. CDR3 region: CASTRDYTPYEQYF. In nucleotides, the CDR3 is TGTGCCAGCACTAGGGACTATACACCCTACGAGCAGTACTTC.

The chain is built from TRBV6-1 and TRBJ1-1, with a tentative D call TRBD1 (5 bases). Per the germline V gene, CDR1 is MNHNS and CDR2 is SASEGT. CDR3 size: 13 residues. Trimming took 6 bases from V and 6 from J, leaving 14 bases between them. The CDR3 DNA reads as TGTGCCAGCAGGGACGGCCCGGGGGCTGAAGCTTTCTTT. This translates into CASRDGPGAEAFF.

The table lists this clonotype with a few counts. This chain connects TRBV11-2 to TRBJ2-7, with 16 nucleotides matching TRBD2. Trimming at V came to 6 bases and at J to 6 bases, leaving 14 bases not matched to a gene. The V gene's germline CDR1 is SGHAT and CDR2 FQNNGV. The CDR3 extends over 18 amino acids. Written as DNA, the CDR3 is TGTGCCAGCAGTTTAATAACCGGGACTAGCGGGGGGGCGTCCGAGCAGTACTTC. Its translation: CASSLITGTSGGASEQYF.

The chain uses TRBV27 and TRBJ2-7, with TRBD1 matching 9 bases. Trimming at V came to 0 bases and at J to 5 bases, leaving 26 bases not matched to a gene. There are 22 residues in the CDR3. Germline assignment: CDR1 MNHEY and CDR2 SMNVEV (reference sequence). CDR3 sequence reads: CASSLSLILPPVEQGALHEQYF. CDR3 nucleotide sequence: TGTGCCAGCAGTTTATCTTTAATTCTGCCGCCAGTTGAACAGGGGGCGCTCCACGAGCAGTACTTC.

This clonotype was observed a few times. The chain joins TRBV6-5 to TRBJ2-1; D might be TRBD2 (6 bases). V lost 1 base and J lost 9, with 19 bases in between. Germline CDR1 and CDR2: MNHEY and SVGAGI. The CDR3 runs 16 residues. The CDR3: CASSYYSQTGVGEQFF. Written as DNA, the CDR3 is TGTGCCAGCAGTTACTACAGTCAAACGGGGGTTGGTGAGCAGTTCTTC.

This clonotype was seen many times. The chain is built from TRBV5-5 and TRBJ2-1, with D perhaps matching TRBD1 (5 bases). Germline V CDR1 and CDR2: SGHKS, YYEKEE (reference sequence). V was clipped by 0 bases and J by 6 bases, with 13 bases between them. This CDR3 has 15 residues. CDR3 amino acids: CASSLAYRTSNEQFF. CDR3 nucleotide sequence: TGTGCCAGCAGCTTGGCCTACAGGACCTCCAATGAGCAGTTCTTC.